This T cell receptor (beta chain) is drawn from a study of cytomegalovirus exposure and HLA in healthy donors. About this clone itself: Its antigen remains unknown.

This table comes from immunoSEQ multiplex PCR, and its TCRdb copy is limited to in-frame clones, with some not included. This table has 45,000 to 65,000 clones, approximately 89% appearing once. CDR1 SGHTA and CDR2 FQGNSA come from the germline V gene. The CDR3 runs to 15 residues. Unmatched junction bases numbered 4, after V lost 5 bases and J lost 4 bases. The roughly 120-subject validation cohort, separate from the roughly 700-subject first cohort, included the donors. Study observations and caveats: Listed as cytomegalovirus-associated were around 160 TCR beta chains. The tendency of first-cohort TCR clusters to co-occur in the roughly 130 validation repertoires was the finding of a later analysis. Reports described diagnosis of cytomegalovirus status by the classifier as highly specific and sensitive.

Material: PBMCs. The source of this sequence is a woman younger than 30 in good health and CMV-seropositive. This chain joins TRBV7-2 and TRBJ2-2, with TRBD1 matching over 10 bases. The CDR3 loop reads CASSPGQGGTGELFF. CDR3 bases: TGTGCCAGCAGCCCCGGACAGGGGGGCACCGGGGAGCTGTTTTTT.